The entry that follows covers one T cell receptor beta chain sequence. What it binds is not known. This record comes from a study of cytomegalovirus exposure and HLA in healthy donors. The PCR ran on 60 Vbeta and 13 Jbeta primers. Produced via immunoSEQ multiplex PCR; TCRdb's table is partial and in-frame only. The sample lists more than 95,000 clones, 80% to 85% occurring once. Study-level points and caveats: Reportedly, diagnosis of cytomegalovirus status by the classifier showed high specificity and sensitivity.

The CDR3 sequence is 14 residues long. Trimming left V 1 base short and J 7 bases short, with 14 bases between. Germline-derived CDR1 and CDR2 are LGHNT and FRNRAP. V and J are TRBV12-5 and TRBJ2-7, with a tentative D call TRBD2 (5 bases). Sequencing input: PBMCs. The TCR comes from a woman aged 30 to 39 in good health and CMV-seronegative. The CDR3 region is CASGLGGVAGEQYF. In DNA, the CDR3 is TGTGCTAGTGGTTTGGGGGGAGTGGCCGGGGAGCAGTACTTC.